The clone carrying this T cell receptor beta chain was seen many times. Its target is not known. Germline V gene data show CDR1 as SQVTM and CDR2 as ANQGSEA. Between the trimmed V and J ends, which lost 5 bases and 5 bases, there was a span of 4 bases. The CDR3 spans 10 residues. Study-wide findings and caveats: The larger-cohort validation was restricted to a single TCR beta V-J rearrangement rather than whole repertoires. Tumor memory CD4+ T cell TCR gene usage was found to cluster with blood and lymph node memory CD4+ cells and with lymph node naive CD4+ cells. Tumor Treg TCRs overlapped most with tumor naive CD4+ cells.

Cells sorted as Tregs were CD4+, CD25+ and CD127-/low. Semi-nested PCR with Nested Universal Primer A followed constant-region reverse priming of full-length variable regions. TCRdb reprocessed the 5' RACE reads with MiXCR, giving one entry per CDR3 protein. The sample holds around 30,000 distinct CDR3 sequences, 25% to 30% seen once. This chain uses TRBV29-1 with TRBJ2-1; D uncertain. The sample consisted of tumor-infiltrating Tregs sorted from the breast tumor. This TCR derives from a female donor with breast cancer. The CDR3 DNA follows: TGCAGCGTTAGGGACAATGAGCAGTTCTTC. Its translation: CSVRDNEQFF.